Listed below are T cell receptor beta chains from one sample, sequenced in a study of CD8 T cells in Susac syndrome. TCRdb used MiXCR to reprocess the immunoSEQ multiplex PCR reads, holding one entry per CDR3 protein. The repertoire holds 250,000 to 350,000 distinct CDR3 sequences, with approximately 90% as singletons. The sample consisted of CD4+ T cells from PBMCs. The receptors were gathered from a human donor with multiple sclerosis. Both conserved end residues are part of each CDR3. Each record gives: D gene, V gene, J gene, clone size, CDR3 DNA, CDR3 protein. The D gene is left open where the match is weak. Not every row has a clone size; where given, it reads once, few, many or a size class.

NA	TRBV29-1	TRBJ1-1	once	TGCAGCGTTGACGTCTCCACGGGGAACACTGAAGCTTTCTTT	CSVDVSTGNTEAFF
NA	TRBV20-1	TRBJ2-3	NA	TGCAGTGCCCCGACGGCCGGGTTGGATACGCAGTATTTT	CSAPTAGLDTQYF
NA	TRBV10-1	TRBJ2-5	NA	TGCGCCAGCAGTCAACAGGGTGCAGAGACCCAGTACTTC	CASSQQGAETQYF
NA	TRBV20-1	TRBJ1-2	NA	TGCAGTGCAACGAGGGACCTGAACTATGGCTACACCTTC	CSATRDLNYGYTF
NA	TRBV29-1	TRBJ1-1	once	TGCAGCGTTTTTGCGGTGAACACTGAAGCTTTCTTT	CSVFAVNTEAFF
TRBD1	TRBV7-3	TRBJ1-1	NA	TGTGCCAGCAGCAGACAGGGGGGGAGAGATACTGAAGCTTTCTTT	CASSRQGGRDTEAFF
NA	TRBV9	TRBJ2-5	NA	TGTGCCAGCACCTTCCGGCGGAGGGGACCCCAAGAGACCCAGTACTTC	CASTFRRRGPQETQYF
NA	TRBV14	TRBJ2-5	NA	TGTGCCAGCAGCTGGGGAGGCAACACCGACCAAGAGACCCAGTACTTC	CASSWGGNTDQETQYF
TRBD1	TRBV19	TRBJ2-5	NA	TGTGCCAGTAGGCCGGGACAGGGGGTGATGGAGACCCAGTACTTC	CASRPGQGVMETQYF
NA	TRBV11-3	TRBJ1-1	NA	TGTGCCAGCAGCGCGGGGAGCACTACCACTGAAGCTTTCTTT	CASSAGSTTTEAFF
NA	TRBV18	TRBJ2-3	NA	TGTGCCAGCTCAGCGGGGACAGCAGATACGCAGTATTTT	CASSAGTADTQYF
NA	TRBV27	TRBJ2-3	NA	TGTGCCAGCAGTTTATTATGGTCGGGAGTCTCAAGGACAGATACGCAGTATTTT	CASSLLWSGVSRTDTQYF
TRBD2	TRBV7-2	TRBJ2-5	NA	TGTGCCAGCAGCCGATTTAGCGGGAGGGCCGAAGGGACCCAGTACTTC	CASSRFSGRAEGTQYF
NA	TRBV19	TRBJ1-6	NA	TGTGCCAGTAGTATGGGGACTTCACCCCTCCACTTT	CASSMGTSPLHF